Listed below are T cell receptor beta chains from one sample, sequenced in a study of graft-versus-host responses after intestinal transplantation. No cognate antigen is known for these TCRs. TCRdb keeps only in-frame clones here, not all; method: immunoSEQ multiplex PCR. The sample lists tens of thousands of clones; roughly 96% were seen once. The input for sequencing was unstimulated CD8+ T cells sorted from spleen or lymph node cells, taken before transplant. The receptors here all came from a human donor who was the organ donor for an intestinal transplant. Each CDR3 is given with its conserved first and last residue.

v_gene	j_gene	CDR3aa
TRBV10-1	TRBJ1-1	CASSDKGTNTEAFF
TRBV9	TRBJ1-1	CASSDRGLNTEAFF
TRBV29-1	TRBJ1-1	CSVEEGTGVEAFF
TRBV7-3	TRBJ2-3	CASSVRLAGATTDTQYF
TRBV16	TRBJ2-7	CASSEISPGAYEQYF
TRBV7-6	TRBJ2-7	CASSLMGAYEQYF
TRBV18	TRBJ1-2	CASSLDSAYGYTF
TRBV7-9	TRBJ1-5	CASSLVGLNQPQHF
TRBV6-1	TRBJ1-1	CASSDPVDTPMRAFF
TRBV19	TRBJ2-7	CASSIAVSFLEQYF
TRBV5-8	TRBJ1-1	CASSFQRDTEAFF
TRBV9	TRBJ2-1	CASSVGWTGYNEQFF
TRBV9	TRBJ2-2	CASSVPGLSGQVVSNTGELFF
TRBV30	TRBJ1-2	CAWDPGQGGADGYTF
TRBV27	TRBJ2-3	CASSSISSLAGGLDTQYF
TRBV11-2	TRBJ2-2	CASSLEGTGELFF
TRBV7-3	TRBJ2-3	CASSSKSIKPDTQYF
TRBV4-1	TRBJ2-1	CASRAGSGDNEQFF
TRBV18	TRBJ2-5	CASSPRGQETQYF
TRBV7-2	TRBJ1-5	CASSLASTSRQPQHF
TRBV2	TRBJ1-1	CASSGRLMVEGGTEAFF
TRBV7-9	TRBJ2-4	CASSDRGGDIQYF
TRBV27	TRBJ1-1	CASTPRQGNGVLGAFF